This T cell receptor beta chain was observed in a study of OX40 agonist ivuxolimab in advanced cancers. Of note for this clone: Its target is unknown.

Libraries were prepared by immunoSEQ multiplex PCR; TCRdb keeps only in-frame clonotypes and omits some of them. Of fewer than 50,000 clones in the sample, 88% were seen once. Whole-study findings and limits: The mean number of expanded clones was higher in CD8+ T cells than in CD4+.

The CDR3 totals 15 residues. Looked up from germline, CDR1 is MGHRA and CDR2 is YSYEKL. V lost 3 bases to trimming and J lost 2 bases; unmatched junction nucleotides: 7. Sequences were derived from CD4+ or CD8+ T cells sorted from blood, sampled in a trial of the OX40 agonist ivuxolimab. This clonotype was obtained from an adult with an advanced solid tumor such as melanoma, head and neck, liver or kidney cancer. The rearrangement links TRBV4-1 to TRBJ2-7; TRBD1 agrees at 7 bases. The CDR3: CASSHLTGWTYEQYF. The CDR3 bases are TGCGCCAGCAGCCACCTGACAGGGTGGACCTACGAGCAGTACTTC.